The 32 T cell receptor delta chains below come from one sample, sequenced in a study of gamma delta lymphoproliferative disorders and STAT genes. Sequencing used genomic DNA taken from PBMCs of patients and controls. TCRdb re-called clones from the multiplex PCR reads using CATT. The sample consists of about a thousand delta-chain clones, about 2.1% of them appearing once. The sample taken for sequencing was blood. Every receptor here comes from a human donor in good health.

In its sample, this clone ranks as hyperexpanded. This specimen includes other DNA sequences encoding the same CDR3. The rearrangement joins TRDV2 to TRDJ1; the match to TRDD3 covers 7 bases. With V trimmed by 3 bases and J by 0 bases, 12 bases remained unmatched. In germline, CDR1 is GEAIGNYY, CDR2 EKD. The CDR3 consists of 17 residues. In DNA, the CDR3 is TGTGCCTGTGACCGCCTTACTGGGGCTCAGTACACCGATAAACTCATCTTT. Protein: CACDRLTGAQYTDKLIF.

In this sample, this clone turned up a few times. A far larger clone is just one base off, so this is likely a read error. The same CDR3 also results from other DNA sequences found in this sample. The V gene is TRDV1, the J gene TRDJ1, with D tentatively TRDD3 (6 bases). The CDR3 is 20 residues long. Germline assignment: CDR1 TSWWSYY and CDR2 QGS. This CDR3 is CALGELWAGAWNTPTDKLIF. The CDR3 DNA reads TGCGCTCTTGGGGAACTTTGGGCTGGGGCATGGAATACCCCCACCGATAAACTCATCTTT.

As for this clone: A read error likely explains this, since a far larger clone differs by one base. The rearrangement uses TRDV1 and TRDJ1; 13 bases agree with TRDD3. Germline lookup yields CDR1 TSWWSYY and CDR2 QGS. The length of the CDR3 is 23 residues. V lost 0 bases to trimming and J lost 4 bases; unmatched junction nucleotides: 23. CDR3 DNA: TGTGCTCTTGGGGAACTAGGATACCCAATGTTTACTGGGGGATACGTAAACATCGATAAACTCATCTTT. This translates into CALGELGYPMFTGGYVNIDKLIF.

This clone was counted between two and nine times. This chain uses TRDV2 with TRDJ1; no clear D gene. Germline assignment: CDR1 GEAIGNYY and CDR2 EKD. V was clipped by 0 bases and J by 0 bases, with 16 bases between them. This CDR3 region has 17 residues. The CDR3: CACDTVGTESNTDKLIF. DNA for the CDR3: TGTGCCTGTGACACCGTAGGGACCGAATCCAACACCGATAAACTCATCTTT.

Note on this clone: The protein TCRdb gives is from a much larger clone and does not agree with this DNA's translation at residue 20, likely a read error; the protein shown here comes from the DNA. This chain connects TRDV1 to TRDJ1; maybe TRDD3 (6 bases). CDR1 is TSWWSYY, CDR2 QGS, per germline. This CDR3 contains 22 residues. CDR3 sequence reads: CALGEASHEFKPWNLGSDKPIF. The DNA of the CDR3 is TGTGCTCTTGGGGAGGCATCACACGAGTTTAAACCTTGGAATCTGGGGAGCGATAAACCCATCTTT.

This clone was counted ten times or more. TCRdb lists the protein of a much larger clone for this DNA, which differs at residue 6, so this is likely a read error; the protein given here is translated from the DNA itself. The chain employs TRDV2 and TRDJ1; tentative D call: TRDD3 (6 bases). Germline CDR1 GEAIGNYY, CDR2 EKD. The CDR3 consists of 16 residues. Trimming removed 0 bases from V and 4 bases from J, with 17 bases in between. The CDR3 loop is CACDTIGGGASDKLIF. The CDR3 DNA sequence: TGTGCCTGTGACACCATCGGTGGGGGGGCCAGCGATAAACTCATCTTT.

Comment on this clone: A read error is likely here: a far larger clone is one base away. This sequence joins TRDV1 and TRDJ1; 12 bases agree with TRDD3. With 0 bases clipped from V and 0 bases from J, the junction kept 20 bases outside the gene matches. The germline gives CDR1 TSWWSYY, CDR2 QGS. The CDR3 has 23 residues. The CDR3 nucleotides read TGTGCTCTTGGGGAACTAGGATACCCAATGTTTACTGGGGGATACATAAACACCGATAAACTCATCTTT. Its protein is CALGELGYPMFTGGYINTDKLIF.

By its share, this clone is medium-sized. A far larger clone is one base from this, pointing to a likely read error. This chain joins TRDV2 and TRDJ1; TRDD3 matches 9 bases. V trimming: 3 bases; J trimming: 1 base; junction bases outside the gene matches: 17. Germline values: CDR1 GEAIGNYY, CDR2 EKD. This CDR3 comprises 19 residues. CDR3 sequence: CACDAVIPSTGGGTDKLIF. For the CDR3, the DNA is TGTGCCTGTGACGCGGTTATTCCGTCTACTGGGGGAGGCACCGATAAACTCATCTTT.

This clone was picked up a small number of times. TCRdb has a much larger clone's protein, which differs at residue 6 from the translation of this DNA, likely because of a read error; what is shown is the protein translated from the DNA. The chain links TRDV2 to TRDJ3, with 7 nucleotides matching TRDD3. Germline CDR1 and CDR2: GEAIGNYY and EKD. The CDR3 extends over 19 amino acids. V shed 0 bases and J 0 bases; nucleotides not matched to a gene: 7. The DNA of the CDR3 is TGTGCCTGTGACACCGAGCTGGGGGTAGGCTCCTGGGACACCCGACAGATGTTTTTC. It is translated as CACDTELGVGSWDTRQMFF.

About this clone: The TCRdb protein, from a much larger clone, departs from this DNA's translation at residue 10, likely by read error; the protein shown derives from the DNA. The V and J genes are TRDV2 and TRDJ1; 7 nucleotides line up with TRDD2. The germline V gene has CDR1 GEAIGNYY and CDR2 EKD. Trimming took 0 bases from V and 10 from J; bases not matched to a gene: 22. The CDR3 has 18 residues. The CDR3 DNA reads as TGTGCCTGTGACACCGTTTCCTACGGTGTATCAACCCCCGAGGGACTCATCTTT. Its translation: CACDTVSYGVSTPEGLIF.

This clone has at least ten counts. TCRdb shows a much larger clone's protein in place of this DNA's translation, and the two differ at residue 8, likely through a read error; the protein shown is translated from the DNA. The rearrangement links TRDV2 to TRDJ1; TRDD3 might be the D (5 bases). Germline CDR1 is GEAIGNYY and CDR2 is EKD. V was clipped by 0 bases and J by 4 bases, with 17 bases between them. This CDR3 is built from 16 residues. The CDR3 here is CACDTVGEGASDKLIF. Here the CDR3 DNA reads TGTGCCTGTGACACCGTCGGTGAGGGGGCCAGCGATAAACTCATCTTT.

This clone has just a few counts. TCRdb lists the protein of a much larger clone for this DNA, which differs at residue 17, so this is likely a read error; the protein given here is translated from the DNA itself. The CDR3 DNA follows: TGTGCTCTTGGGGAACTAGAGGGACCCAATTCATGGCCTACAATAACTCGGGGGATACGCCCTAACACCGATAAACTCATCTTT. As protein: CALGELEGPNSWPTITRGIRPNTDKLIF. The J gene is TRDJ1, the V gene TRDV1; 10 bases fit TRDD3. V shed 0 bases, J shed 0 bases, and the junction held 37 bases outside the gene matches. The germline gives CDR1 TSWWSYY, CDR2 QGS. The CDR3 consists of 28 residues.

Comments on this clone: The protein in TCRdb stems from a much larger clone and differs at residue 11 from this DNA's translation, likely a read error; here the protein is translated from the DNA. This sequence joins TRDV1 and TRDJ1; 11 nucleotides match TRDD3. The germline CDR1 and CDR2 sequences are TSWWSYY and QGS. The CDR3 is made up of 20 amino acids. The CDR3 DNA sequence: TGTGCTCTTGGGGACCCTTCTGGGGAGACCCACTGGGGGATAGAGCATAAGCTCATCTTT. Its protein product is CALGDPSGETHWGIEHKLIF.

This clone was seen repeatedly, ten times or more. A far larger clone differs by one base, so this is likely a read error. V gene TRDV2 combines with J gene TRDJ3, with TRDD3 identical over 8 bases. V dropped 0 bases and J dropped 2; count of bases not matched to a gene: 17. The CDR3 length is 22 residues. The germline gives CDR1 GEAIGNYY, CDR2 EKD. The CDR3 region has the DNA TGTGCCTGTGACACCAGTGGGGTCAATTGGGGGATCGAACCCTGGGACACCCGACAGATGTTTTTC. This translates into CACDTSGVNWGIEPWDTRQMFF.

About this clone: A far larger clone is one base from this, pointing to a likely read error. The chain joins TRDV1 to TRDJ1; 9 bases are a match to TRDD3. The germline CDR1 and CDR2 sequences are TSWWSYY and QGS. The trim removed 3 bases at V and 1 base at J, leaving 39 bases unmatched. The CDR3 extends over 27 amino acids. The CDR3 here is CALGDPGLLPRILITGGLKGGTDKLIF. The CDR3 region has the DNA TGTGCTCTTGGGGACCCGGGACTTCTTCCCAGAATCCTAATTACTGGGGGACTCAAAGGGGGCACCGATAAACTCATCTTT.

The J gene is TRDJ1, the V gene TRDV2, with TRDD3 matching over 10 bases. Germline V lookup: CDR1 GEAIGNYY, CDR2 EKD. This CDR3 is built from 18 residues. J lost 0 bases, V lost 0 bases, and 9 bases had no gene match. CDR3 loop: CACDTVGGDTKYTDKLIF. CDR3 sequence (DNA): TGTGCCTGTGACACCGTCGGGGGGGATACGAAGTACACCGATAAACTCATCTTT.

This clone was detected only a few times. TCRdb pairs this DNA with a much larger clone's protein that differs at residue 7, likely a read error; the protein shown was translated from the DNA. The J gene corresponds to TRDJ1; a V gene call is absent; the DNA was not compared with TRDD3, the D call given in the table. The CDR3 spans 18 residues. The CDR3 here is CACDTVQGIPASTDKLIF. DNA of the CDR3: TGTGCCTGTGACACCGTACAGGGGATACCCGCCAGCACCGATAAACTCATCTTT.

This clone was counted many times. This DNA's translation and the protein TCRdb lists, from a much larger clone, do not match at residue 3, likely due to a read error; the protein shown is translated from the DNA. The chain carries TRDV2 and TRDJ1, with 13 bases fitting TRDD3. The CDR3 extends over 18 amino acids. The V gene's germline CDR1 is GEAIGNYY and CDR2 EKD. CDR3 bases: TGTGCCCGTGACACCGTACTGGGGGATACGCGCCTGACCGATAAACTCATCTTT. Protein product: CARDTVLGDTRLTDKLIF.

The sample holds many counts of this clone. This probably arose from a read error, given a far larger clone one base away. Distinct nucleotide sequences in the sample also encode this CDR3. This chain uses TRDV2 with TRDJ3; 8 nucleotides agree with TRDD3. The CDR3 contains 22 residues. Germline-derived CDR1 and CDR2 are GEAIGNYY and EKD. J gave up 1 base and V 0 bases, and 16 bases lay outside the gene matches. The CDR3 sequence: CACDTSGVNWGIESWDTRQMFF. The CDR3 DNA reads as TGTGCCTGTGACACCAGCGGGGTCAATTGGGGGATCGAATCCTGGGACACCCGACAGATGTTTTTC.

CDR3: CASLQYWGDKLIF. The CDR3 DNA is TGTGCCTCCCTTCAGTACTGGGGTGATAAACTCATCTTT. The V gene lacks a call, and TRDJ1 is the J gene; the tabulated D call, TRDD3, remains unverified against the DNA. The CDR3 is 13 residues long.

This clone showed up many times. Since a far larger clone is one base different, this is likely a read error. The V call is TRDV1, the J call TRDJ1, with 12 bases aligning to TRDD3. The germline CDR1 and CDR2 sequences are TSWWSYY and QGS. Trimming removed 0 bases from V and 0 bases from J; junction bases left unmatched: 20. There are 23 residues in the CDR3. The CDR3 reads CALGELGYPMFAGGYVNTDKLIF. The CDR3 coding sequence is TGTGCTCTTGGGGAACTAGGATACCCAATGTTTGCTGGGGGATACGTAAACACCGATAAACTCATCTTT.

This clone was recorded at least ten times. A far larger clone lies a single base away; this is likely a read error. This specimen includes other DNA sequences encoding the same CDR3. The V and J genes are TRDV2 and TRDJ3; TRDD3 agrees at 8 bases. The V gene's germline CDR1 is GEAIGNYY and CDR2 EKD. CDR3 length equals 22 residues. In DNA, the CDR3 is TGTGCCTGCGACACCAGTGGGGTCAATTGGGGGATCGAATCCTGGGACACCCGACAGATGTTTTTC. Amino acid sequence: CACDTSGVNWGIESWDTRQMFF.

This clone was observed many times. TCRdb shows a much larger clone's protein in place of this DNA's translation, and the two differ at residue 8, likely through a read error; the protein shown is translated from the DNA. This sequence joins TRDV1 and TRDJ1, with D possibly TRDD3 on 5 matching bases. Between the trimmed V and J ends, which lost 2 bases and 0 bases, there was a span of 13 bases. The CDR3 runs to 16 residues. Germline-derived CDR1 and CDR2 are TSWWSYY and QGS. The CDR3 spells CALGESYAWDTDKLIF. CDR3 DNA sequence: TGTGCTCTTGGGGAAAGCTACGCCTGGGACACCGATAAACTCATCTTT.

With regard to this clone: A far larger clone is one nucleotide away, so this likely arose from a read error. The DNA is left out, because the CDR3 cannot be placed on it with certainty; the CDR3 is given as TCRdb lists it. This sample also contains other DNA sequences that code for the same CDR3. The chain carries TRDV1 and TRDJ1; the DNA was not compared with TRDD3, the D call given in the table. Counting both end residues, the CDR3 totals 26 amino acids. CDR1 and CDR2 (germline): TSWWSYY, QGS. CDR3 protein: CALGELNLFLLWGPGSGNGYTDKLIF.

This clone was detected ten times or more. The protein given by TCRdb reflects a much larger clone and differs at residue 5 from this DNA's translation, likely from a read error; the protein shown is the DNA's translation. The V gene is uncalled and the J gene is TRDJ1; TRDD3 is the table's D call, not checked against the DNA. CDR3 length: 18 amino acids. This chain's CDR3 is CACDAVRGIPASTDKLIF. The CDR3 bases are TGTGCCTGTGACGCCGTACGGGGGATACCCGCCAGCACCGATAAACTCATCTTT.

Of note for this clone: Translating this DNA gives a protein that differs at residue 10 from the TCRdb one, which belongs to a much larger clone; a read error is likely, and the protein shown is this translation. The CDR3 loop reads CACDTALGVSSWDTRQMFF. Written as DNA, the CDR3 is TGTGCCTGTGACACCGCGCTGGGGGTAAGCTCCTGGGACACCCGACAGATGTTTTTC. The chain joins TRDV2 to TRDJ3; TRDD3 matches at 7 bases. The germline V gene has CDR1 GEAIGNYY and CDR2 EKD. V was clipped by 0 bases and J by 0 bases; unmatched bases: 7. The CDR3 has 19 residues.

This clone has at least ten counts. This probably arose from a read error, given a far larger clone one base away. This rearrangement joins TRDV2 to TRDJ1, with TRDD3 matching 8 bases. The CDR3 extends over 18 amino acids. V shed 0 bases and J 0 bases; nucleotides not matched to a gene: 11. CDR1 GEAIGNYY and CDR2 EKD come from the germline V gene. CDR3: CACDTALPTGGYTDKLIF. In DNA, the CDR3 is TGTGCCTGTGACACCGCTTTGCCTACTGGGGGGTACACCGATAAACTCATCTTT.

Turning to this clone: The protein held in TCRdb is that of a much larger clone and does not match this DNA's translation at residue 7, likely because of a read error; the protein shown is translated from the DNA. This chain connects TRDV1 to TRDJ1; 7 bases agree with TRDD3. V was clipped by 0 bases and J by 7 bases; unmatched bases: 41. The CDR3 spans 26 residues. The germline CDR1 and CDR2 sequences are TSWWSYY and QGS. CDR3 in amino acids: CALGELHRGLRTGDRILTRTGSKLIF. The CDR3 bases are TGTGCTCTTGGGGAACTACATCGCGGGCTTCGTACTGGGGATCGTATTCTCACCCGTACGGGGTCTAAACTCATCTTT.

This clone was counted only a few times. This DNA translates differently at residue 7 from the TCRdb protein, which is that of a much larger clone; a read error is likely, and the protein shown is the DNA's own translation. V gene TRDV2 combines with J gene TRDJ3, with 8 bases aligning to TRDD3. The trim removed 1 base at V and 1 base at J, leaving 17 bases unmatched. The germline V gene encodes CDR1 GEAIGNYY and CDR2 EKD. The CDR3 consists of 22 residues. CDR3: CACDTSEVNWGIESWDTRQMFF. In DNA form, the CDR3 reads TGTGCCTGTGACACTAGTGAGGTCAATTGGGGGATCGAATCCTGGGACACCCGACAGATGTTTTTC.

This clone was observed many times. With only one base between it and a far larger clone, this is likely a read error. The rearrangement uses TRDV1 and TRDJ1; 9 nucleotides line up with TRDD3. This CDR3 region has 24 residues. Germline CDR1 reads TSWWSYY; CDR2 reads QGS. CDR3 in DNA: TGTGCTCTTGGGGCCCTCAGGCCTTCTTCACAACGATACTGGGGGAGAGTTGGACGAGATAAACCCATCTTT. Translation gives CALGALRPSSQRYWGRVGRDKPIF.

Remarks on this clone: It differs at one base from a far larger clone, so likely a read error. In the same sample, other DNA sequences code for this CDR3. V gene TRDV2 combines with J gene TRDJ1; 10 bases line up with TRDD3. The CDR3 sequence is 20 residues long. Germline CDR1 GEAIGNYY, CDR2 EKD. J lost 0 bases, V lost 3 bases, and 18 bases had no gene match. The CDR3 coding sequence is TGTGCCTGTGACCTAGTACGGGGGGATACGAACGGGGGAGACACCGATAAACTCATCTTT. This sequence encodes CACDLVRGDTNGGDTDKLIF.

In this sample, this clone is large. This sample includes further DNA sequences coding for the same CDR3. There is no V gene call, and the J gene is TRDJ1; TRDD2, as called in the table, went unchecked against the DNA. This CDR3 is 18 amino acids long. CDR3 coding DNA: TGTGCTTCATTGTGCCTTCCTACAGCGCTGGGAAACGGTGGTCAACTCATCTTT. It yields the protein CASLCLPTALGNGGQLIF.